The present T cell receptor beta chain was sequenced within a study of T cell repertoires in aging, cancer and after chemotherapy. Study overall: Healthy donor repertoires were recorded over several months to years and showed clear clonal overlap.

Study findings and constraints: Across the chemotherapy interval, each cancer cohort showed higher median generation probability, suggesting thymic rebound. Age-matched healthy donors had significantly more diverse, less clonal blood TCR repertoires than untreated cancer patients. In cancer patients, declining TCR diversity with age involved lost richness and lost evenness.

Peripheral blood genomic DNA, not sorted cells or RNA, was the template. In germline, CDR1 is SGHRS, CDR2 YFSETQ. The length of the CDR3 is 15 residues. As to this clonotype: Antigen unknown. Sequence at one end of the junction differs from germline and may be a read error.

A mixed TRB-A/B primer pool amplified rearranged TRB by multiplex touch-down PCR. TCRdb re-derived calls from the multiplex PCR reads in MiXCR, one entry per CDR3 protein. The sample includes about 11,000 distinct CDR3 sequences, roughly a quarter of them seen just once. The chain is built from TRBV5-1 and TRBJ2-1; 14 bases map to TRBD2. Sample: blood. This receptor was identified in a human donor in good health. The CDR3 loop reads CSSSFGLAGGDEQFF. In DNA form, the CDR3 reads TGCTCCAGCAGCTTCGGACTAGCGGGGGGCGATGAGCAGTTCTTC.